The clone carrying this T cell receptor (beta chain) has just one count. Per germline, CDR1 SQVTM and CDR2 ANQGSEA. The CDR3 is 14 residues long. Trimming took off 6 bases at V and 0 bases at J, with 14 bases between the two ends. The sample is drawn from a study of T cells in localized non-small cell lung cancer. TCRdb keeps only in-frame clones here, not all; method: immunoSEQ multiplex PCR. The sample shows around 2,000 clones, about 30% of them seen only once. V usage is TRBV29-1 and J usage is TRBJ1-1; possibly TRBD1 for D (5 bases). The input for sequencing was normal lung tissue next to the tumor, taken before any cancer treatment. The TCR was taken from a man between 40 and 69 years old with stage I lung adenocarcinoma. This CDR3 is CSVKRQSMNTEAFF. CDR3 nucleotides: TGCAGCGTCAAGAGACAGTCGATGAACACTGAAGCTTTCTTT. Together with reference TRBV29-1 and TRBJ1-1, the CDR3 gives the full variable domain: SAVISQKPSRDICQRGTSLTIQCQVDSQVTMMFWYRQQPGQSLTLIATANQGSEATYESGFVIDKFPISRPNLTFSTLTVSNMSPEDSSIYLCSVKRQSMNTEAFFGQGTRLTVV.